The present T cell receptor beta chain was sequenced within a study of blood T cell repertoires in COVID-19. About the research overall: Collection of acute and convalescent COVID-19 samples took place in the United States, Italy and Spain.

This clone was observed a single time. Produced via immunoSEQ multiplex PCR; TCRdb's table is partial and in-frame only. Found here are about 400,000 clones, roughly nine tenths of them singletons; the top ten hold less than 2%. The source material was PBMCs or T cells enriched from blood (not recorded which). The clonotype originates from a woman aged 25 to 39 who had recovered from COVID-19.

CDR3 nucleotide sequence: TGTGCCAGCAGCTATGGACAGGGAAAACCGCCTGAAGCTTTCTTT. Protein: CASSYGQGKPPEAFF. The chain employs TRBV7-9 and TRBJ1-1, with 8 positions matching TRBD1. CDR1 is SEHNR and CDR2 is FQNEAQ in the germline V gene (reference sequence). Germline trimming cut 4 bases from V and 6 bases from J; bases unmatched to any gene: 10. CDR3 length: 15 residues.